This TCR beta chain was obtained from a study of blood T cell repertoires in COVID-19 (dated by TCRdb to 2020 to 2022). Some background on the complete study: The collaborator samples originated in the United States, Italy and Spain and spanned the acute and convalescent phases of COVID-19. The samples were drawn from the first 160 participants of the ongoing ImmuneRACE study and from 1,254 subjects provided by 6 global collaborators. The material from the prospective study consisted of cDNA or gDNA derived from T cells, B-cell-depleted T cells, or PBMCs. A freely available public database, intended as a resource for researchers studying the immune response to SARS-CoV-2, is where the repertoires were released. Where available, HLA class I and class II types were obtained from metadata supplied by the sample provider rather than from assay-based typing. Subjects who had been exposed to COVID-19, were actively infected with it, or had recovered from it provided the deeply sampled blood TCRbeta repertoires that made up the dataset. A de-identified subject ID, COVID-19 status, age in years and sex were almost always included in the sample metadata. Study-wide findings and limitations: How much clinical and demographic metadata was included differed by source and by participant, and the metadata was provided uncurated.

TCRbeta CDR3 regions were amplified from genomic DNA by means of the immunoSEQ Assay, a bias-controlled multiplex PCR. The study's processing was this. Nucleated cell counts per sample were estimated from amplification of reference gene primers within the assay. To quantify the absolute abundance of each unique TCRbeta CDR3 rearrangement, sequence reads were collapsed and filtered. For each sample, productive Simpson clonality was calculated as the square root of Simpson's diversity index over productive rearrangements. TCRdb took over this immuneACCESS table, retaining in-frame rearrangements with V and J assigned. Such tables are incomplete; in checked studies, under half of the missing clones stem from an unresolved V gene, and the remainder is unexplained. V and J calls and clone size are as listed in that table; D and trimming were resolved from the DNA. Here the sample has roughly 130,000 clones; less than 90% occur a single time. The ten biggest clones cover 9.5% to 15% of the sample.

A single count supports this clone. The clone's antigen remains unknown. Within one base of it there is no much larger clone, and no base qualities were kept. Based on the germline V gene, the CDR1 and CDR2 sequences are MGHRA and YSYEKL. The CDR3 goes from the cysteine to the phenylalanine over 16 residues. The kept DNA is CDR3 alone, 48 bases in frame from the first base. The germline V end is reduced by 0 bases and the J end by 6 bases; junction bases left unmatched: 8. Samples from volunteer blood donors who had recovered from COVID-19 were contributed by a second Seattle source. Whole blood was collected in K2EDTA tubes by collaborating institutions according to the institutions' own protocols. For TCRbeta analysis, collaborator samples were shipped as frozen whole blood, as isolated PBMCs, or as DNA extracted from either sample type.

The sequence came from a woman aged 30 to 39 who had recovered from COVID-19. The specimen sequenced was peripheral blood. The chain couples TRBV4-1 to TRBJ1-2, with 9 central nucleotides matching TRBD1. The CDR3 sequence is CASSQEWDRVFHGYTF. The DNA sequence follows: TGCGCCAGCAGCCAAGAGTGGGACAGGGTTTTTCATGGCTACACCTTC.